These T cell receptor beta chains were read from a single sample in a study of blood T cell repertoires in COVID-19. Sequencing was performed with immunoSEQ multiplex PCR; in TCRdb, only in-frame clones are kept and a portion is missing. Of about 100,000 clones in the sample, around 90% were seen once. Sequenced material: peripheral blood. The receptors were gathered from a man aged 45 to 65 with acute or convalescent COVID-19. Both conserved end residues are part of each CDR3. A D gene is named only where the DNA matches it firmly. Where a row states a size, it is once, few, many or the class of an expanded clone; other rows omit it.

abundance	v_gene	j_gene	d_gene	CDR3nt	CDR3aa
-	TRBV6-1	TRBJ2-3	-	TGTGCCAGCAGTGAACGAGGGGATACGCAGTATTTT	CASSERGDTQYF
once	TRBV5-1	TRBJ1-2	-	TGCGCCAGCAGCTTGCCAGCGACAGGAGGCTATGGCTACACCTTC	CASSLPATGGYGYTF
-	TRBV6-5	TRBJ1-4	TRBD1	TGTGCCGGGGGACAGGGTGAGAATGAAAAACTGTTTTTT	CAGGQGENEKLFF
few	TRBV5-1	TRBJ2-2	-	TGCGCCAGCAGCTCGTCCACTAACACCGGGGAGCTGTTTTTT	CASSSSTNTGELFF
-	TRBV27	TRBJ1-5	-	TGTGCCAGCAGTTTCGCTGTCACAAATCAGCCCCAGCATTTT	CASSFAVTNQPQHF
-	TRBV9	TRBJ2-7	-	TGTGCCAGCAGCCTAGGGGACATCTACGAGCAGTACTTC	CASSLGDIYEQYF
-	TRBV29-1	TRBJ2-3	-	TGCAGCGTTAAGCTAGCCGGCACAGATACGCAGTATTTT	CSVKLAGTDTQYF
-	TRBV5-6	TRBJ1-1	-	TGTGCCAGCAGCTTGGGGCCTGAAGCTTTCTTT	CASSLGPEAFF
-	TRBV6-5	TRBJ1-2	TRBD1	TGTGCCAGCCGGGGGACAGGGGCAAGTGGCTACACCTTC	CASRGTGASGYTF
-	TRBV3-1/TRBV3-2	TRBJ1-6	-	TGTGCCAGCAGCCAAGTATCCAGGGGACCGTTCTCCTATAATTCACCCCTCCACTTT	CASSQVSRGPFSYNSPLHF
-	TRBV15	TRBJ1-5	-	TGTGCCACCAGCAAAGGGGATTGGAGCAATCAGCCCCAGCATTTT	CATSKGDWSNQPQHF
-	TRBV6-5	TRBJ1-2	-	TGTGCCAGCAGTTACGGCGGGGAAACGCGGTTGGGCTACACCTTC	CASSYGGETRLGYTF
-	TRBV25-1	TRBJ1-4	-	TGTGCCAGCAGTGTCCCGGGACTCTCCAATGAAAAACTGTTTTTT	CASSVPGLSNEKLFF